This TCR beta chain was observed in a study of blood T cells in healthy people across ages (dated by TCRdb to the mid-2010s). Broadly, across the study: In model experiments, template switching captured about one uniquely barcoded TCR beta cDNA molecule for every two T cells. Age-related changes in TCR beta repertoire diversity were measured in the study by deep sequencing normalized with unique cDNA molecular identifiers. Four age groups were formed from the donors: young (average approximately 17 years), middle-aged (around 41), aged (around 68) and long-lived (less than 85). To avoid experimental bias, donors of different ages were distributed randomly across sequencing lanes. Two additional independent replicas of 1 million unique cDNA reads from the same blood draw were analyzed for two donors (one aged 18 to 30 and one aged 80 or older).

The full study reports these points: Total diversity estimates from one million sequenced T cells were considered lower bounds and underestimates. Because the CMV infection status of the donors was unknown, age-related changes in expanded clonotypes may potentially have been confounded. Conclusive comparison of naive and antigen-experienced compartments was prevented by the profiling of bulk unsorted PBMCs. The long-lived group showed more naive CD4+ T cells, fewer expanded clones and increased TCR diversity than the aged group, suggesting age selection. The percentage of naive T cells measured by flow cytometry correlated strongly with observed TCR beta diversity. As age increased, observed TCR beta diversity per million T cells dropped in a roughly linear way, and a significant reduction was already evident by age 40.

Library creation used 5' RACE. The sample was run on an Illumina HiSeq 2500. A second PCR of about 7 to 12 cycles was performed with a sample-barcoded 5' primer and a J-beta primer mix. A unique molecular identifier was introduced onto each TCR beta cDNA molecule by a template-switch 5' adaptor carrying 12 random nucleotides. At least 2.5 million CDR3-containing paired-end reads were obtained from each sample. First-strand cDNA was synthesized from all RNA with the Mint cDNA synthesis kit, primed by a TRBC-specific oligonucleotide. All cDNA was treated with uracil-DNA glycosylase and then went through a first 18-cycle PCR with the universal primers M1SS and BC2_uni_R. The study's processing was this. Each sample was normalized by randomly selecting 1 million high-quality reads, each carrying a distinct molecular identifier. Instead of being binned into consensus sequences, reads that shared molecular identifiers were thrown out. MiTCR, set to a Q25 quality threshold and the strictest error-elimination algorithm, was used for CDR3 identification, clonotype clustering and error correction. Lower-bound total TCR beta diversity was estimated with a nonparametric unseen species model using Euler transformation. TCRdb applied fastp at Q25 and MiXCR to the public reads, then kept only in-frame beta chains. Duplicate CDR3 protein sequences are folded into a single record with the most common DNA and genes. The V and J calls come from TCRdb's annotation, not from the publication. The sample records 650,000 to 950,000 distinct CDR3 sequences, approximately 48% of which are singletons. Together, the top ten hold roughly 19% of the sample.

Donors were a few dozen systemically healthy Caucasian individuals from Russia aged 6 to 90 years. Around 9.9 milliliters of peripheral blood were collected from each donor into EDTA-treated Vacutainer tubes. Ficoll-Paque density-gradient centrifugation was used to isolate PBMCs, with at least 6.5 million per sample. Total RNA was extracted from PBMCs with Trizol reagent, with at least 6 micrograms obtained per sample. The percentages of naive CD45RAhigh/CD27high T cells were determined by flow cytometry on a PBMC aliquot from every donor. Regarding this clonotype: It lacks a known antigen. Qualities for individual bases were not recorded, and no much larger clone is one base off.

CDR1 SGHTA and CDR2 FQGNSA were looked up in the germline V gene. Spanning cysteine to phenylalanine, the CDR3 consists of 15 amino acids. Only the CDR3 part of the read is kept: 45 bases, read in frame from the first base. Input material: blood. The chain was built from TRBV7-2 and TRBJ2-7; TRBD2 is a weak D gene call, 6 bases matching. The assigned J gene may be wrong: the sequence end matches TRBJ2-5 better. The origin of this receptor is a man in his fifties or sixties in good health. The CDR3 region: CASSFRDFRAETQYF. The sequenced DNA is TGTGCCAGCAGCTTCCGGGACTTTAGGGCGGAGACCCAGTACTTC.